This TCR beta chain was sequenced for a study of OX40 agonist ivuxolimab in advanced cancers. Study information: Averaging approximately 60 years in age, with a range of about 23 to 90, the cohort was 82.7% male.

Findings and limits, study-wide: Partial responders treated at 0.1-3.0 mg/kg exhibited clonal expansion among the lowest measured.

In its sample, this clone was seen once. What it binds is unknown. The protocol was immunoSEQ multiplex PCR, while the TCRdb copy is restricted to in-frame clones and leaves out a portion. The sample records roughly 17,000 clones, around nine tenths being singletons. In germline, CDR1 is SEHNR, CDR2 FQNEAQ (reference sequence). V was clipped by 5 bases and J by 2 bases; unmatched bases: 13. The CDR3 has 17 amino acids. The sequences come from CD4+ or CD8+ T cells sorted from blood, collected in a trial of the OX40 agonist ivuxolimab. V and J are TRBV7-9 and TRBJ2-3, with 7 bases aligning to TRBD1. The clonotype comes from an adult with an advanced solid tumor such as melanoma, head and neck, liver or kidney cancer. CDR3 amino acids: CASSNFLRTGLTDTQYF. The CDR3 nucleotides are TGTGCCAGCAGCAACTTTCTTAGGACAGGCCTCACAGATACGCAGTATTTT. The full variable domain, with the rest looked up from reference TRBV7-9 and TRBJ2-3, is DTGVSQNPRHKITKRGQNVTFRCDPISEHNRLYWYRQTLGQGPEFLTYFQNEAQLEKSRLLSDRFSAERPKGSFSTLEIQRTEQGDSAMYLCASSNFLRTGLTDTQYFGPGTRLTVL.